What follows are 15 T cell receptor beta chains derived from one specimen sequenced in a study of blood T cell repertoires in COVID-19. Measured with immunoSEQ multiplex PCR; TCRdb has only the in-frame clones, and not every one. The data show some 200,000 clones, about nine tenths seen once. Sequencing was done on a sample of peripheral blood. All receptors derive from an elderly man with acute or convalescent COVID-19.

This CDR3 is CASSRPRMAGLTYEQYV. As DNA, the CDR3 is TGTGCCAGCAGCCGCCCCCGAATGGCGGGACTGACCTACGAGCAGTACGTC. The chain links TRBV6-2 or TRBV6-3 to TRBJ2-7; D possibly corresponds to TRBD2 (6 bases). The CDR3 runs to 17 residues. Germline values: CDR1 MNHEY, CDR2 SVGEGT. The V end was cut by 6 bases, the J end by 2 bases, with 23 bases between.

This clone is a singleton in its sample. V gene TRBV7-2 combines with J gene TRBJ1-1; TRBD1 might be the D (5 bases). Deletions cut 2 bases from V and 4 bases from J, with 14 bases between. Germline CDR1 and CDR2: SGHTA and FQGNSA. CDR3 length equals 15 residues. The CDR3 sequence is CASSLSRAGGTEAFF. The CDR3 nucleotides read TGTGCCAGCAGCTTAAGTAGGGCGGGGGGCACTGAAGCTTTCTTT.

The V gene is TRBV20-1, the J gene TRBJ2-7, with TRBD2 as a possible D gene (6 bases). CDR1 is DFQATT, CDR2 SNEGSKA, per germline (reference sequence). This CDR3 region has 15 residues. V was shortened by 3 bases and J by 0 bases, with 15 bases between the two germline ends. In nucleotides, the CDR3 is TGCAGTGCTAGTTTATTGACCGGGAGCTCCTACGAGCAGTACTTC. Translating it yields CSASLLTGSSYEQYF.

The rearrangement links TRBV6-5 to TRBJ2-3; TRBD2 matches 9 bases. CDR1 is MNHEY, CDR2 SVGAGI, per germline. V shed 5 bases and J 2 bases; nucleotides not matched to a gene: 5. The CDR3 is made up of 15 amino acids. The CDR3 loop is CASSPSGTFTDTQYF. The DNA of the CDR3 is TGTGCCAGCAGTCCTAGCGGGACTTTCACAGATACGCAGTATTTT.

Turning to this clone: Other nucleotide sequences from this sample produce the same CDR3. The chain carries TRBV7-2 and TRBJ2-7; 7 bases line up with TRBD2. The CDR3 has 14 amino acids. Germline-derived CDR1 and CDR2 are SGHTA and FQGNSA. The junction had 3 bases not matched to a gene; V was cut back by 0 bases and J by 4 bases. CDR3 amino acids: CASSLAGGPYEQYF. CDR3 DNA sequence: TGTGCCAGCAGCTTAGCGGGAGGGCCTTACGAGCAGTACTTC.

This clone has only one observation. The rearrangement joins TRBV18 to TRBJ1-2, with 8 bases lining up with TRBD1. The CDR3 has 14 amino acids. Germline values: CDR1 KGHSH, CDR2 LQKENI. The J segment lost 8 bases and the V segment lost 3 bases, leaving 8 bases of the junction unmatched. In DNA form, the CDR3 reads TGTGCCAGCTCACCGGCAGTGACAGGGGAAGGCTACACCTTC. Amino acids: CASSPAVTGEGYTF. Using reference TRBV18 and TRBJ1-2 for the parts outside the CDR3, the full variable domain is NAGVMQNPRHLVRRRGQEARLRCSPMKGHSHVYWYRQLPEEGLKFMVYLQKENIIDESGMPKERFSAEFPKEGPSILRIQQVVRGDSAAYFCASSPAVTGEGYTFGSGTRLTVV.

The chain is built from TRBV7-2 and TRBJ2-6; no firm D call. The germline V gene has CDR1 SGHTA and CDR2 FQGNSA. The CDR3 runs 15 residues. Trimming took off 6 bases at V and 0 bases at J, with 9 bases between the two ends. As DNA, the CDR3 is TGTGCCAGCAGGCCACAAAGCTCTGGGGCCAACGTCCTGACTTTC. This encodes CASRPQSSGANVLTF.

This chain joins TRBV7-6 and TRBJ1-4, with TRBD1 identical over 7 bases. Germline V gives CDR1 SGHVS, CDR2 FNYEAQ. V shed 5 bases, J shed 6 bases, and the junction held 6 bases outside the gene matches. CDR3 size: 14 residues. CDR3 residues: CASSKRTGYEKLFF. In DNA form, the CDR3 reads TGTGCCAGCAGCAAGAGGACAGGATATGAAAAACTGTTTTTT.

This clone has only one observation. The V gene is TRBV12-3 or TRBV12-4, the J gene TRBJ2-4; D is ambiguous. The CDR3 covers 13 residues. Trimming took off 6 bases at V and 6 bases at J, with 12 bases between the two ends. The CDR3 region has the DNA TGTGCCAGCAGCGGTCCCACCGTAAACATTCAGTACTTC. The encoded protein is CASSGPTVNIQYF.

This chain uses TRBV19 with TRBJ1-4; 9 nucleotides agree with TRBD1. CDR1 is LNHDA and CDR2 is SQIVND in the germline V gene (reference sequence). Trimming at V came to 4 bases and at J to 5 bases, leaving 8 bases not matched to a gene. The CDR3 is 16 residues long. The CDR3 protein is CASSTGTGIQNEKLFF. As DNA, the CDR3 is TGTGCCAGTAGTACCGGGACAGGGATACAGAATGAAAAACTGTTTTTT.

This rearrangement joins TRBV6-2 or TRBV6-3 to TRBJ1-6, with no clear D. This CDR3 is built from 15 residues. Deletions cut 6 bases from V and 8 bases from J, with 17 bases between. Germline lookup yields CDR1 MNHEY and CDR2 SVGEGT. CDR3 sequence: CASSLPAATDSPLHF. CDR3 DNA: TGTGCCAGCAGCCTCCCTGCGGCTACGGATTCACCCCTCCACTTT.

The rearrangement uses TRBV30 and TRBJ2-1; tentative D call: TRBD2 (5 bases). Germline V gene sequence: CDR1 GTSNPN, CDR2 SVGIG (reference sequence). The CDR3 totals 16 residues. Trimming left V 1 base short and J 0 bases short, with 13 bases between. This chain's CDR3 is CAWSGQKRSSYNEQFF. For the CDR3, the DNA is TGTGCCTGGAGTGGGCAAAAGCGGAGCTCCTACAATGAGCAGTTCTTC.

The V and J genes are TRBV30 and TRBJ2-1; weak D call: TRBD1 (5 bases). The CDR3 is made up of 14 amino acids. Germline V gives CDR1 GTSNPN, CDR2 SVGIG (reference sequence). Trimming pared 3 bases from V and 1 base from J, leaving 10 bases between. For the CDR3, the DNA is TGTGCCTGGAGCCTCCCAGGGTCCTACAATGAGCAGTTCTTC. Protein: CAWSLPGSYNEQFF.

V is TRBV6-2 or TRBV6-3 and J is TRBJ2-2; no reliable D call. Looked up from germline, CDR1 is MNHEY and CDR2 is SVGEGT. This CDR3 has 17 amino acids. V was pared by 4 bases and J by 0 bases, with 15 bases between. CDR3 sequence: CASSSGRAAANTGELFF. CDR3 nucleotide sequence: TGTGCCAGCAGTTCGGGTCGAGCTGCCGCGAACACCGGGGAGCTGTTTTTT.

The chain recombines TRBV12-5 with TRBJ2-3; 11 positions agree with TRBD2. The CDR3 is made up of 15 amino acids. Germline assignment: CDR1 LGHNT and CDR2 FRNRAP. V dropped 6 bases and J dropped 2; count of bases not matched to a gene: 4. This CDR3 is CASGSSGRATDTQYF. The CDR3 nucleotides are TGTGCTAGTGGAAGTAGCGGGAGGGCCACAGATACGCAGTATTTT.